This section outlines one T cell receptor (beta chain) sequence together with its context. Its antigen is as yet unknown. The sample belongs to a study of beta chain features in type 1 diabetes. Findings and caveats of the study: The similarity of naive, central memory and Treg TCRB repertoires appeared greater among patients than among healthy donors. The study found moderately but significantly shorter TCRB CDR3s in all four CD4+ subsets of Type 1 diabetes patients.

V shed 6 bases and J 6 bases; nucleotides not matched to a gene: 3. Looked up from germline, CDR1 is MNHNY and CDR2 is SVGAGI (reference sequence). The CDR3 has 14 residues. CD45RO/CCR7/CD25/CD127/CD95/CD27 sorting isolated CD4+ naive, central memory, regulatory and stem cell-like memory cells. Expressed TCRB transcripts were sequenced, since all the RNA that had been isolated was reverse transcribed. This table comes from immunoSEQ multiplex PCR, and its TCRdb copy is limited to in-frame clones, with some not included. Among 250,000 to 350,000 clones listed, 15% were seen once. This chain connects TRBV6-6 to TRBJ2-1; 12 bases align to TRBD2. What was sequenced was naive CD4+ T cells from blood. This TCR derives from a man aged 18 to 30 with type 1 diabetes. CDR3 protein: CASRLAGGGNEQFF. The CDR3 region has the DNA TGTGCCAGCAGGCTAGCGGGAGGGGGCAATGAGCAGTTCTTC.